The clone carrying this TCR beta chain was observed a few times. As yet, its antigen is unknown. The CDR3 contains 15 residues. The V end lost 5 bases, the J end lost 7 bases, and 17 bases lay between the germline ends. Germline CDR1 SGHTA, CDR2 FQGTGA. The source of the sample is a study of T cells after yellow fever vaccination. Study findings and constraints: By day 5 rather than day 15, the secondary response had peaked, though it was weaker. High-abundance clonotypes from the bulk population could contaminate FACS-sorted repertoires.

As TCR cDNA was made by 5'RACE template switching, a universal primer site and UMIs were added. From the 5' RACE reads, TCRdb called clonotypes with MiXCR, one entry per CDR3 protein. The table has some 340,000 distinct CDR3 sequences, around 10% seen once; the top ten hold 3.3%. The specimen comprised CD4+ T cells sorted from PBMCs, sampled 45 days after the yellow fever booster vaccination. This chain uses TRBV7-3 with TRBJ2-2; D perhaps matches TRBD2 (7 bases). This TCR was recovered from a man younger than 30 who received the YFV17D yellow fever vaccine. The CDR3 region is CASSLEAGAGGELFF. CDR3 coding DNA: TGTGCCAGCAGCCTCGAGGCGGGGGCGGGCGGGGAGCTGTTTTTT.